This T cell receptor (beta chain) is from a study of T cells in Graves' hyperthyroidism and ophthalmopathy. Whole-study context: Peripheral blood was taken when the disease was first diagnosed, before any treatment began.

The TCR beta CDR3 regions underwent amplification using RNA transcripts as the source. An initial round of RT-PCR targeting the TCR CDR3 relied on the HTBI primer set. One entry per CDR3 protein, called by TCRdb with MiXCR from the multiplex PCR reads. The table records under 350,000 distinct CDR3 sequences, about 21% of them present only once. Study-wide results and limits: Blood samples included most of the expanded thyroid clonotypes exceeding 0.001.

From germline, CDR1 is DFQATT and CDR2 SNEGSKA (reference sequence). V was shortened by 2 bases and J by 8 bases, with 10 bases between the two germline ends. The length of the CDR3 is 12 residues. As to this clonotype: Its specificity is unknown.

V is TRBV20-1 and J is TRBJ2-1, with D uncertain. The sample was blood. This TCR came from a woman in her forties or fifties with Graves' hyperthyroidism. The CDR3 is CSARSSLDEQFF. The CDR3 region has the DNA TGCAGTGCTAGATCATCTCTCGATGAGCAGTTCTTC.